This T cell receptor beta chain was captured in a study of shared clonotypes between healthy human individuals. Study results and caveats: Across a handful of donors, naive CD4 shared about 5%, naive CD8 3.5% to 4%, memory CD4 2% to 2.5%, memory CD8 more than 0.35%.

The CDR3 is made up of 15 amino acids. V was clipped by 4 bases and J by 6 bases, with 20 bases between them. Germline lookup yields CDR1 SGDLS and CDR2 YYNGEE. On this clone: Its target is not known.

Clones were read by immunoSEQ multiplex PCR, and TCRdb kept only the in-frame ones, dropping some. The table records 2 million to 3 million clones, under 95% of them present only once. Free of recent acute infections or vaccinations, the donors were healthy HIV-negative adults. It was into CD45RA+ naive and CD45RA-negative memory subsets that the CD4+ cells were split. The sequenced material came from naive CD4+ T cells from PBMCs. Subset noted: CD45RA+ positively selected. The chain carries TRBV9 and TRBJ2-7, with D perhaps given as TRBD1 or TRBD2 (7 bases each). The clonotype comes from a man between 18 and 29 years old in good health. Some clones in this sample may be carry-over from other donors' samples. CDR3 region: CASSPGEGARAEQYF. As DNA, the CDR3 is TGTGCCAGCAGCCCCGGGGAGGGGGCGCGGGCCGAGCAGTACTTC.